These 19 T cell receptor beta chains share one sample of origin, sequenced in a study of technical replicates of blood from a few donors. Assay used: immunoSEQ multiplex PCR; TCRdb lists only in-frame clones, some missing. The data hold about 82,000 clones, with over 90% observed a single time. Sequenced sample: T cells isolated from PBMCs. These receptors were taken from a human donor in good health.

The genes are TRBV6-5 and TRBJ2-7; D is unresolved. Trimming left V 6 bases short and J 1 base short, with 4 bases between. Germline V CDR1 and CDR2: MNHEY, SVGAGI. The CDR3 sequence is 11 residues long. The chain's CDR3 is CASSNSYEQYF. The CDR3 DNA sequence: TGTGCCAGCAGCAATTCCTACGAGCAGTACTTC.

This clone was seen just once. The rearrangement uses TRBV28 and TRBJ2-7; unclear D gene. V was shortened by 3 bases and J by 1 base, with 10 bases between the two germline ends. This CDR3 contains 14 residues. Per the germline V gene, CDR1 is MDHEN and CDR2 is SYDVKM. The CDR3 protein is CASSFYPGSYEQYF. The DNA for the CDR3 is TGTGCCAGCAGTTTTTATCCAGGATCCTACGAGCAGTACTTC.

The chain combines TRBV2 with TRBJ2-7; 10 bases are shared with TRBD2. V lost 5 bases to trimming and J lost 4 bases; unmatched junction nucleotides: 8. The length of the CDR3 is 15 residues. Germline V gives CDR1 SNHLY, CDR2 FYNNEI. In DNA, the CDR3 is TGTGCCAGCAGTCCTCTAGCGGGAGTTAATTACGAGCAGTACTTC. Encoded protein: CASSPLAGVNYEQYF.

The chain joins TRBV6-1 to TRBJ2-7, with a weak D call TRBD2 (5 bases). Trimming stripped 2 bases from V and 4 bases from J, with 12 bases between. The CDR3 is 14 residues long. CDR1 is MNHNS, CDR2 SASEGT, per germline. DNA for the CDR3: TGTGCCAGCAGTGAAACCTGGACTTCTTACGAGCAGTACTTC. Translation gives CASSETWTSYEQYF.

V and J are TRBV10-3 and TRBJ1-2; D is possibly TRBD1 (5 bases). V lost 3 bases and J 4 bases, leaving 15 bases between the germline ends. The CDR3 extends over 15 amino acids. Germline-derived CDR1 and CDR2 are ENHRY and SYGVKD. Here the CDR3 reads CAISDPGGRLYGYTF. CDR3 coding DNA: TGTGCCATCAGTGACCCGGGGGGGAGGCTCTATGGCTACACCTTC.

CDR3 sequence: CASTPGAGSSYNEQFF. As DNA, the CDR3 is TGTGCCAGCACCCCGGGAGCTGGGAGCTCCTACAATGAGCAGTTCTTC. The chain has TRBV28 and TRBJ2-1; maybe TRBD2 (6 bases). The CDR3 is 16 residues long. Germline loops: CDR1 MDHEN, CDR2 SYDVKM. V lost 7 bases and J lost 0, with 16 bases in between. Filled out from reference TRBV28 and TRBJ2-1, the complete variable domain reads DVKVTQSSRYLVKRTGEKVFLECVQDMDHENMFWYRQDPGLGLRLIYFSYDVKMKEKGDIPEGYSVSREKKERFSLILESASTNQTSMYLCASTPGAGSSYNEQFFGPGTRLTVL.

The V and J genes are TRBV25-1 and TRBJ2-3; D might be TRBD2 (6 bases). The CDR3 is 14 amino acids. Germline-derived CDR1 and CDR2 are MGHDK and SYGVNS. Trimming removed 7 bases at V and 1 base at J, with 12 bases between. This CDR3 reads CASMAGIRTDTQYF. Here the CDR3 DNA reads TGTGCCAGCATGGCGGGAATCCGCACAGATACGCAGTATTTT. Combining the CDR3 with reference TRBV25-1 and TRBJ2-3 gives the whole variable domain EADIYQTPRYLVIGTGKKITLECSQTMGHDKMYWYQQDPGMELHLIHYSYGVNSTEKGDLSSESTVSRIRTEHFPLTLESARPSHTSQYLCASMAGIRTDTQYFGPGTRLTVL.

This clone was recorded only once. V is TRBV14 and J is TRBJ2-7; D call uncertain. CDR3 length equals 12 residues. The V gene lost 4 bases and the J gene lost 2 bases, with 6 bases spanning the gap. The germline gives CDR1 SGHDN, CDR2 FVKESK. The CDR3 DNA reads TGTGCCAGCAGCCCCAGTCCCTACGAGCAGTACTTC. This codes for CASSPSPYEQYF.

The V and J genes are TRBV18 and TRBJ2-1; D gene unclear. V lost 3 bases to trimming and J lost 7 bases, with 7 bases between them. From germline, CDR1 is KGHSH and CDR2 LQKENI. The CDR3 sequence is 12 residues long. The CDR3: CASSPGANEQFF. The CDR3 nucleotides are TGTGCCAGCTCACCCGGAGCAAATGAGCAGTTCTTC.

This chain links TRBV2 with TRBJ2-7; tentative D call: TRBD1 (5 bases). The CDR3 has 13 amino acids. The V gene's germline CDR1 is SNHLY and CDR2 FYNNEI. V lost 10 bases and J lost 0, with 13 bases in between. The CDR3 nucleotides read TGTGCCAACCAGGACACCCGCTCCTACGAGCAGTACTTC. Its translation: CANQDTRSYEQYF.

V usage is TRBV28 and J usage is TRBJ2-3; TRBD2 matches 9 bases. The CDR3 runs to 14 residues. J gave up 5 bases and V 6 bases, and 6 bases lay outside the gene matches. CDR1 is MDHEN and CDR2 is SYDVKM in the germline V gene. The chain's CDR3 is CASSPQLAGDTQYF. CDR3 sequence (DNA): TGTGCCAGCAGCCCTCAACTAGCGGGAGATACGCAGTATTTT.

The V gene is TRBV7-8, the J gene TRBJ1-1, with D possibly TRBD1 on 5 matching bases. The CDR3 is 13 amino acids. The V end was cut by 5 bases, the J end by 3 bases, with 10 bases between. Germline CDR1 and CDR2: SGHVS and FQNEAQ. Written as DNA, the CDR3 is TGTGCCAGCAGCCAGTGGGGGGACACTGAAGCTTTCTTT. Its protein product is CASSQWGDTEAFF.

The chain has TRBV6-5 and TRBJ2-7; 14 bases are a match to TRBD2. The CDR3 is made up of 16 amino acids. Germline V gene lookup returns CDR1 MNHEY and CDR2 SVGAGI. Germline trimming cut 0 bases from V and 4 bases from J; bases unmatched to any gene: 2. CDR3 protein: CASSYSTSGRGYEQYF. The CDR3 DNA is TGTGCCAGCAGTTACTCGACTAGCGGGAGGGGGTACGAGCAGTACTTC.

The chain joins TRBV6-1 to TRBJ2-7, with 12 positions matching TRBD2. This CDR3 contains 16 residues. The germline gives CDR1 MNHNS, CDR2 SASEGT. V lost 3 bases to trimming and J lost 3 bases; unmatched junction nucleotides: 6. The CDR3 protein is CASSDLGLAGLYEQYF. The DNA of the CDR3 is TGTGCCAGCAGTGATCTTGGACTAGCGGGACTCTACGAGCAGTACTTC.

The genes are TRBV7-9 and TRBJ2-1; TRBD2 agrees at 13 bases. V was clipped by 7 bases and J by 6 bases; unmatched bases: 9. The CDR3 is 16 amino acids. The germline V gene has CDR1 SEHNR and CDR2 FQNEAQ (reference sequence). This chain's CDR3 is CASTLLGLAGLNEQFF. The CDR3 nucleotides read TGTGCCAGCACCCTGCTGGGACTAGCGGGACTCAATGAGCAGTTCTTC.

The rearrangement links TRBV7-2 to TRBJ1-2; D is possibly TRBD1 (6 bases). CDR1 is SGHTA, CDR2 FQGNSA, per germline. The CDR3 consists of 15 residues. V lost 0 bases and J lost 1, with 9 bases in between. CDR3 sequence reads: CASSLAIGGNYGYTF. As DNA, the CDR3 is TGTGCCAGCAGCTTAGCTATAGGGGGTAACTATGGCTACACCTTC.

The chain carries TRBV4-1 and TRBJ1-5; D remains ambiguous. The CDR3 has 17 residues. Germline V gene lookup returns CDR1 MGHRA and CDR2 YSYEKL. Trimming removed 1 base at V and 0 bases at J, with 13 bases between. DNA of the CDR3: TGCGCCAGCAGCCAAGGGCGGTACGTGTATAGCAATCAGCCCCAGCATTTT. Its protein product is CASSQGRYVYSNQPQHF.

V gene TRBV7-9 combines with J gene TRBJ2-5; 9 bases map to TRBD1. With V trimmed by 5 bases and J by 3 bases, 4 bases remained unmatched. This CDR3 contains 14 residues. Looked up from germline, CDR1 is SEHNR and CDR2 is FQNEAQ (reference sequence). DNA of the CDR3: TGTGCCAGCAGCCCGGGACAGGGCAAAGAGACCCAGTACTTC. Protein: CASSPGQGKETQYF.

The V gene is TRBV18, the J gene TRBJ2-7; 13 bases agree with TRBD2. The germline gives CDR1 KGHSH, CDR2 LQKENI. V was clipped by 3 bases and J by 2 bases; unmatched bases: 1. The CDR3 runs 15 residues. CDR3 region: CASSPGLAGAYEQYF. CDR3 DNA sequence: TGTGCCAGCTCACCCGGACTAGCGGGAGCCTACGAGCAGTACTTC.